The 14 T cell receptor beta chains presented below share a single source sample, sequenced in a study of cytomegalovirus exposure and HLA in healthy donors (TCRdb year 2017). The method was the immunoSEQ multiplex PCR assay. The immuneACCESS repertoire file appears here via TCRdb, limited to in-frame rearrangements. These files lack a portion of the clones; in checked studies, under half of the deficit traces to unresolved V genes, and the cause of the others is not known. Across this sample there are 100,000 to 150,000 clones, with 95% to 96% seen only once. The ten largest make up around 1.7% of the sample. Material: PBMCs. Receptors originate from a man aged 18 to 29 in good health and CMV-seronegative.

J is TRBJ2-2 and V is TRBV9, with 9 bases identical to TRBD1. Per germline, CDR1 SGDLS and CDR2 YYNGEE. The CDR3 spans 15 residues. Trimming removed 3 bases from V and 5 bases from J; junction bases left unmatched: 5. CDR3 in DNA: TGTGCCAGCAGCGGCGGACAGGGGAGAACCGGGGAGCTGTTTTTT. It codes for CASSGGQGRTGELFF.

The chain joins TRBV4-3 to TRBJ1-2, with TRBD1 as a possible D gene (5 bases). Germline V gene data show CDR1 as LGHNA and CDR2 as YSLEER. V dropped 3 bases and J dropped 8 bases, with 16 bases sitting between them. The CDR3 is 14 amino acids. The CDR3 sequence: CASSHRTGTWGYTF. CDR3 sequence (DNA): TGCGCCAGCAGCCACAGAACAGGAACTTGGGGCTACACCTTC.

The chain uses TRBV9 and TRBJ2-1; TRBD2 matches at 10 bases. J gave up 5 bases and V 1 base, and 12 bases lay outside the gene matches. The CDR3 sequence is 18 residues long. In germline, CDR1 is SGDLS, CDR2 YYNGEE. CDR3 coding DNA: TGTGCCAGCAGCGTAATGTCTAGCGGGAGAGGTAACCACAATGAGCAGTTCTTC. As protein: CASSVMSSGRGNHNEQFF.

V gene TRBV9 combines with J gene TRBJ2-6; 9 bases are shared with TRBD1. This CDR3 is 18 amino acids long. From germline, CDR1 is SGDLS and CDR2 YYNGEE. V lost 1 base, J lost 0 bases, and 5 bases stayed unmatched. This chain's CDR3 is CASSVQRDRASGANVLTF. DNA of the CDR3: TGTGCCAGCAGCGTACAACGGGACAGGGCCTCTGGGGCCAACGTCCTGACTTTC.

V and J are TRBV2 and TRBJ1-1; 7 bases are a match to TRBD1. This CDR3 region has 15 residues. Germline CDR1 and CDR2: SNHLY and FYNNEI. Trimming cost V 8 bases and J 4 bases; bases outside gene matches: 13. As DNA, the CDR3 is TGTGCCAGCCGAGGGGGCGCTTGGGGCTCCACTGAAGCTTTCTTT. This gives the protein CASRGGAWGSTEAFF.

The chain combines TRBV27 with TRBJ2-2; D might be TRBD2 (6 bases). Per the germline V gene, CDR1 is MNHEY and CDR2 is SMNVEV (reference sequence). The CDR3 extends over 17 amino acids. V shed 0 bases and J shed 0 bases, with 11 bases lying between them. The CDR3 DNA reads as TGTGCCAGCAGTTTATCGAGGGGCGGGGCGAACACCGGGGAGCTGTTTTTT. This sequence encodes CASSLSRGGANTGELFF.

This chain uses TRBV4-3 with TRBJ1-3; D is ambiguous. V was shortened by 0 bases and J by 0 bases, with 15 bases between the two germline ends. CDR1 and CDR2 from the germline V gene are LGHNA and YSLEER. CDR3 length: 18 amino acids. CDR3 nucleotide sequence: TGCGCCAGCAGCCAAGAAGGCGGAGGGCGAAGCTCTGGAAACACCATATATTTT. It specifies CASSQEGGGRSSGNTIYF.

This clone showed up just once. CDR3 nucleotide sequence: TGTGCCAGCACTTTCCGGGACGGGGGACTGAACACTGAAGCTTTCTTT. It specifies CASTFRDGGLNTEAFF. The gene calls are TRBV28 and TRBJ1-1; a weak D match, TRBD1 (5 bases). Trimming removed 7 bases from V and 0 bases from J, with 18 bases in between. The CDR3 spans 16 residues. CDR1 is MDHEN, CDR2 SYDVKM, per germline.

V and J are TRBV4-3 and TRBJ2-3; 13 bases line up with TRBD2. The germline gives CDR1 LGHNA, CDR2 YSLEER. The CDR3 runs 19 residues. Trimming took 4 bases from V and 0 from J; bases not matched to a gene: 10. The CDR3 DNA follows: TGCGCCAGCAGCCCTCGGACTAGCGGGAGATTACCTAGCACAGATACGCAGTATTTT. It specifies CASSPRTSGRLPSTDTQYF.

This rearrangement joins TRBV2 to TRBJ2-1; no reliable D call. Trimming removed 0 bases at V and 12 bases at J, with 9 bases between. The CDR3 sequence is 12 residues long. Germline V gene sequence: CDR1 SNHLY, CDR2 FYNNEI. CDR3 coding DNA: TGTGCCAGCAGTGAAGCGCTTTACAGGCAGTTCTTC. Its translation: CASSEALYRQFF.

This CDR3 reads CASSSQVRGTEAFF. The CDR3 DNA sequence: TGTGCCAGCAGCTCCCAAGTCAGGGGCACTGAAGCTTTCTTT. The J gene is TRBJ1-1, the V gene TRBV7-9, with D maybe TRBD1 (6 bases). Trimming left V 4 bases short and J 4 bases short, with 13 bases between. This CDR3 spans 14 amino acids. Germline V gene sequence: CDR1 SEHNR, CDR2 FQNEAQ (reference sequence).

This sequence joins TRBV28 and TRBJ1-5, with TRBD1 matching over 8 bases. The germline gives CDR1 MDHEN, CDR2 SYDVKM. The V and J ends lost 4 bases and 5 bases, in that order; junction bases with no gene match: 13. The length of the CDR3 is 17 residues. CDR3 sequence (DNA): TGTGCCAGCAGTTCACCCGGAGACAGGGGATCGCATCAGCCCCAGCATTTT. Translation gives CASSSPGDRGSHQPQHF.

The chain carries TRBV11-3 and TRBJ2-5, with D possibly matching TRBD2 (6 bases). The CDR3 spans 14 residues. Per the germline V gene, CDR1 is SGHNT and CDR2 is YENEEA. The ends were cut back, 1 base at V and 0 bases at J, with 6 bases in the middle. The CDR3 nucleotides read TGTGCCAGCAGCTTAGTAGCGGACCAAGAGACCCAGTACTTC. Translated: CASSLVADQETQYF.

The J gene is TRBJ1-5, the V gene TRBV28; 8 nucleotides agree with TRBD1. V lost 3 bases, J lost 6 bases, and 4 bases stayed unmatched. Germline V lookup: CDR1 MDHEN, CDR2 SYDVKM. The CDR3 loop spans 14 amino acids. In DNA form, the CDR3 reads TGTGCCAGCAGTTTTGACAGGGGCATTCAGCCCCAGCATTTT. This translates into CASSFDRGIQPQHF.